Following are 19 T cell receptor delta chains from one sample sequenced in a study of γδ T cells in repeated Plasmodium falciparum infection. TCRdb processed the multiplex PCR reads again with the CATT caller. The sample shows around 52,000 delta-chain clones, around 1.7% of them seen only once. Vgamma9/Vdelta2+ and Vdelta2-negative gammadelta T cells were flow-sorted from PBMC for bulk sequencing. Material for sequencing was gamma-delta T cells from blood. The receptor set was obtained from a pool of human donors (malaria-infected and uninfected, not separated).

A few counts support this clone. With a far larger clone one base away, a read error is the likely cause. At the DNA level, this CDR3 is encoded by other sequences in the same sample as well. This chain uses TRDV1 with TRDJ1; 7 bases map to TRDD3. TCRdb is silent on the J gene; assignment here came from matching the DNA to germline. CDR1 and CDR2 (germline): TSWWSYY, QGS. The CDR3 contains 14 residues. The CDR3 protein is CALGERIWGAKLIF. DNA for the CDR3: TGTGCTCTTGGAGAACGGATCTGGGGGGCTAAACTCATCTTT.

In its sample, this clone was seen a few times. This DNA's translation and the protein TCRdb lists, from a much larger clone, do not match at residue 12, likely due to a read error; the protein shown is translated from the DNA. The chain uses TRDV1 and TRDJ1, with 9 nucleotides matching TRDD3. The J gene is not listed in TCRdb, so it was assigned here from a DNA match to germline. The junction had 26 bases not matched to a gene; V was cut back by 0 bases and J by 0 bases. The CDR3 totals 24 residues. Germline loops: CDR1 TSWWSYY, CDR2 QGS. CDR3 protein: CALGELLEFVSRWSGGSYTDKLIF. In nucleotides, the CDR3 is TGTGCTCTTGGGGAACTATTGGAGTTTGTGTCCAGGTGGTCTGGGGGATCCTACACCGATAAACTCATCTTT.

With regard to this clone: Translating this DNA gives a protein that differs at residue 18 from the TCRdb one, which belongs to a much larger clone; a read error is likely, and the protein shown is this translation. The DNA for the CDR3 is TGTGCTCTTGGGGAACCCACCTTTTTCTGTCCTAACTGGGGGATACCCTGCTGCACCGATAAACTCATCTTT. Protein sequence: CALGEPTFFCPNWGIPCCTDKLIF. V gene TRDV1 combines with J gene TRDJ1, with TRDD3 matching over 12 bases. The J gene, missing from TCRdb, was assigned here through DNA to germline matching. The CDR3 has 24 residues. The V and J ends lost 1 base and 1 base, in that order; junction bases with no gene match: 25. CDR1 and CDR2 from the germline V gene are TSWWSYY and QGS.

This clone was detected a few times. The TCRdb protein, from a much larger clone, departs from this DNA's translation at residue 23, likely by read error; the protein shown derives from the DNA. CDR3 bases: TGTGCTCTTGGGCCTACGACCTTCGGTCGTACTGGGGGATACGCGTCTTTGGGTGGGGATAAACTCACCTTT. Amino acids: CALGPTTFGRTGGYASLGGDKLTF. The J gene has no call, while the V gene is TRDV1; the table names TRDD3, a call not compared with the DNA. The CDR3 runs to 24 residues. Germline-derived CDR1 and CDR2 are TSWWSYY and QGS.

Notes on this clone: For this DNA, TCRdb reports the protein of a much larger clone, which diverges at residue 5, most likely from a read error; the protein presented here is translated directly from the DNA. The same CDR3 arises from other DNA sequences in this sample as well. The chain employs TRDV1 and TRDJ1, with 12 bases identical to TRDD3. CDR1 and CDR2 from the germline V gene are TSWWSYY and QGS. The CDR3 loop spans 20 amino acids. Germline trimming cut 3 bases from V and 3 bases from J; bases unmatched to any gene: 17. The CDR3 sequence is CALGDLILSLWGIRPDKLIF. The CDR3 coding sequence is TGTGCTCTTGGGGACCTGATCCTCTCCCTCTGGGGGATACGACCCGATAAACTCATCTTT.

This clone was seen a handful of times. A far larger clone is one nucleotide away, so this likely arose from a read error. Within the sample, other DNA sequences also encode this same CDR3. The rearrangement uses TRDV2 and TRDJ3; 7 nucleotides align to TRDD3. The junction had 23 bases not matched to a gene; V was cut back by 0 bases and J by 4 bases. This CDR3 region has 23 residues. Germline lookup yields CDR1 GEAIGNYY and CDR2 EKD. The CDR3 DNA reads as TGTGCCTGTGACACCAAAGGTGGGGGAGCCCTTGTCCTCAGCTCATGGGACACCCGACAGATGTTTTTC. It encodes CACDTKGGGALVLSSWDTRQMFF.

Concerning this clone itself: A much larger clone sits a single nucleotide away, making a read error possible. This same CDR3 is encoded by further DNA sequences in the sample. This sequence joins TRDV1 and TRDJ1, with D perhaps being TRDD2 or TRDD3 (6 bases each). V was pared by 1 base and J by 0 bases, with 30 bases between. This CDR3 contains 22 residues. Germline V gene data show CDR1 as TSWWSYY and CDR2 as QGS. The CDR3 sequence: CALGEPWPSYGPGDPYTDKLIF. DNA for the CDR3: TGTGCTCTTGGGGAACCCTGGCCCTCCTACGGACCTGGGGACCCGTACACCGATAAACTCATCTTT.

As to this clone: This DNA's translation and the protein TCRdb lists, from a much larger clone, do not match at residue 18, likely due to a read error; the protein shown is translated from the DNA. This chain's CDR3 is CALGELGPLESGTETPSGPAVRYSDKLIF. The CDR3 DNA reads as TGTGCTCTTGGGGAACTAGGCCCCCTTGAGAGTGGAACCGAAACGCCCAGTGGCCCCGCCGTCCGATATTCCGATAAACTCATCTTT. The chain recombines TRDV1 with TRDJ1; the D is unclear. The CDR3 is 29 residues long. V was cut by 0 bases and J by 3 bases, with 53 bases left in between. CDR1 TSWWSYY and CDR2 QGS come from the germline V gene.

This clone was counted only a few times. The TCRdb protein, from a much larger clone, departs from this DNA's translation at residue 11, likely by read error; the protein shown derives from the DNA. This chain connects TRDV2 to TRDJ3; 8 bases line up with TRDD3. The J gene, absent from TCRdb, was called here by matching the DNA to germline. This CDR3 has 20 residues. V gave up 0 bases and J gave up 0 bases; unmatched junction bases: 9. Germline assignment: CDR1 GEAIGNYY and CDR2 EKD. In DNA, the CDR3 is TGTGCCTGTGACACCGCGCTGGGGATACCCTGCTCCTGGGACACCCGACAGATGTTTTTC. This encodes CACDTALGIPCSWDTRQMFF.

This clone was seen repeatedly, ten times or more. The TCRdb protein, from a much larger clone, departs from this DNA's translation at residue 3, likely by read error; the protein shown derives from the DNA. The CDR3 spells CARDTVSGIRNTDKLIF. CDR3 nucleotide sequence: TGTGCCCGTGACACCGTCTCCGGGATACGAAACACCGATAAACTCATCTTT. V usage is TRDV2 and J usage is TRDJ1; TRDD3 aligns across 8 bases. The CDR3 totals 17 residues. Germline V gives CDR1 GEAIGNYY, CDR2 EKD.

A remark on this clone: A far larger clone is one base from this, pointing to a likely read error. Other nucleotide sequences in the sample specify the same CDR3. The rearrangement uses TRDV1 and TRDJ1; TRDD3 matches 12 bases. Germline matching of the DNA provided the J gene here, since TCRdb leaves it blank. Unmatched junction bases numbered 15, after V lost 1 base and J lost 3 bases. This CDR3 is built from 20 residues. Germline V gene lookup returns CDR1 TSWWSYY and CDR2 QGS. CDR3 nucleotide sequence: TGTGCTCTTGGGGAACGGAGCAACCCACGGCTGGGGGATACGCCCGATAAACTCATCTTT. Its translation is CALGERSNPRLGDTPDKLIF.

This clone was seen ten or more times. A read error is the likely source, as a far larger clone sits one nucleotide away. The same CDR3 arises from other DNA sequences in this sample as well. The chain recombines TRDV1 with TRDJ1; 9 bases are a match to TRDD3. Per the germline V gene, CDR1 is TSWWSYY and CDR2 is QGS. The CDR3 covers 18 residues. This CDR3 is CALGGRGWGITNTDKLIF. The CDR3 region has the DNA TGTGCCCTTGGGGGGAGAGGGTGGGGGATAACAAACACCGATAAACTCATCTTT.

This clone was observed a few times. This likely stems from a read error, as it lies one base from a far larger clone. Different DNA sequences within this sample yield the same CDR3. J is TRDJ1 and V is TRDV1; 12 bases agree with TRDD3. The CDR3 is 24 residues long. Germline V gene data show CDR1 as TSWWSYY and CDR2 as QGS. CDR3 protein: CALGEPTFFCPNWGIPCYTDKLIF. In DNA, the CDR3 is TGTGCTCTTGGGGAACCCACCTTTTTCTGTCCTAACTGGGGGATACCCTGCTACACCGATAAACTCATTTTT.

Details on this clone: TCRdb's protein, taken from a much larger clone, differs from this DNA's translation at residue 16, likely owing to a read error; the protein displayed comes from the DNA. The chain couples TRDV1 to TRDJ1; D may be TRDD3 (5 bases). Germline CDR1 TSWWSYY, CDR2 QGS. The CDR3 totals 19 residues. In DNA form, the CDR3 reads TGTGCTCTTGGGGAACTAGGCTTTCTACGAACCCCTGGTATGGATAGACTCATCTTT. It specifies CALGELGFLRTPGMDRLIF.

On this clone: TCRdb's entry gives the protein of a much larger clone, which mismatches this DNA's translation at residue 15, likely from a read error; the protein reported here is translated from the DNA. CDR3 region: CAFMALRYTGGSPSQTSKLIF. DNA of the CDR3: TGTGCCTTTATGGCCCTACGATATACTGGGGGATCACCCTCACAAACCTCTAAACTCATCTTT. The V and J genes are TRDV3 and TRDJ1, with 10 bases identical to TRDD3. No J gene is reported in TCRdb; it was inferred here by comparing the DNA with germline. The J segment lost 7 bases and the V segment lost 1 base, leaving 30 bases of the junction unmatched. The CDR3 has 21 residues. Germline V gene sequence: CDR1 TVYSNPD, CDR2 GDNSRS (reference sequence).

This clone turned up a few times. This DNA's translation differs at residue 6 from TCRdb's protein, which comes from a much larger clone; a read error is likely, and the protein shown is translated from the DNA. V and J are TRDV1 and TRDJ3; the D gene could be TRDD2 or TRDD3 (9 bases each). The germline gives CDR1 TSWWSYY, CDR2 QGS. V was cut by 5 bases and J by 0 bases, with 32 bases left in between. The CDR3 spans 24 residues. The CDR3 DNA reads as TGTGCTCTTGGGCCCACCCCCTTCCTACGAACTGGGGGACTGTACTCCTGGGACACCCGACAGATGTTTTTC. Its protein is CALGPTPFLRTGGLYSWDTRQMFF.

A note on this clone: A far larger clone is off by one base, so a read error is likely. Other DNA sequences within the sample encode an identical CDR3. This chain connects TRDV1 to TRDJ1; TRDD3 agrees at 7 bases. No J gene is reported in TCRdb; it was inferred here by comparing the DNA with germline. Losses at the gene ends were 0 bases for V and 9 bases for J; bases not matched to a gene: 16. The CDR3 sequence is 17 residues long. Germline values: CDR1 TSWWSYY, CDR2 QGS. DNA for the CDR3: TGTGCTCTTGGGGAACTAGCCCTTCGGTGGGGGAGGGAGGAACTCATCTTT. As protein: CALGELALRWGREELIF.

This clone was seen many times. A far larger clone differs by one base, so this is likely a read error. Other DNA sequences within the sample encode an identical CDR3. The chain links TRDV1 to TRDJ1, with 7 bases matching TRDD3. Germline CDR1 reads TSWWSYY; CDR2 reads QGS. There are 20 residues in the CDR3. The CDR3: CALGDPSWGQPRGYTDKLIF. The CDR3 DNA follows: TGTGCCCTTGGGGACCCAAGCTGGGGGCAACCCCGGGGGTACACCGATAAACTCATCTTT.

This clone has a count of ten or more. The protein TCRdb lists belongs to a much larger clone and differs from this DNA's translation at residue 5, which points to a read error; the protein shown is made from the DNA. The V call is TRDV1, the J call TRDJ1; no clear D gene. The CDR3 covers 11 residues. The V gene's germline CDR1 is TSWWSYY and CDR2 QGS. Trimming removed 5 bases at V and 7 bases at J, with 8 bases between. The CDR3 DNA sequence: TGTGCTCTTGGGAAAAATCGTAAACTCATCTTT. This codes for CALGKNRKLIF.